This entry is about one T cell receptor (beta chain). The data derive from a study of blood T cell repertoires in COVID-19. Study-level background: Some COVID-19 samples were acute and others convalescent; all came from the United States, Italy and Spain. Sample material is recorded as cDNA or gDNA derived from T cells, B-cell-depleted T cells, or PBMCs.

Per the original data handling: Reference gene primer amplification gave nucleated cell count estimates. Using immunoSEQ multiplex PCR, the repertoire was profiled, and TCRdb retains in-frame clones only, with some absent. That table supplies the V and J calls and clone size; D and trimming were determined from the DNA. Here the sample spans approximately 200,000 clones, about 90% being singletons. CDR1 is SGHKS and CDR2 is YYEKEE in the germline V gene (reference sequence). The CDR3 consists of 15 residues. V shed 2 bases and J 4 bases; nucleotides not matched to a gene: 4. This sequence originates from a woman between 45 and 60 years old with acute or convalescent COVID-19. Sequencing used peripheral blood. The rearrangement joins TRBV5-5 to TRBJ2-1; TRBD2 agrees at 9 bases. The CDR3 sequence: CASSLGAGGYNEQFF. The CDR3 coding sequence is TGTGCCAGCAGCTTAGGCGCGGGAGGGTACAATGAGCAGTTCTTC.